Listed below are T cell receptor beta chains from one sample, sequenced in a study of cytomegalovirus exposure and HLA in healthy donors. The repertoire was sequenced with immunoSEQ multiplex PCR; TCRdb's copy has only in-frame clones and lacks some. The sample carries over 100,000 clones, approximately 8.9% recorded once. Material: PBMCs. Receptors were obtained from a woman in her thirties or forties in good health and CMV-seropositive. CDR3s include the opening cysteine and the closing phenylalanine or tryptophan. The D gene is left open where the match is weak. Some rows mark clone size as missing; the rest say once, few, many or name a class of expanded clone.

TRBJ1-6,TRBD1,few,TRBV2,CASSPVLPSTGRNSPLHF,TGTGCCAGCAGTCCCGTCCTACCGTCGACAGGGCGAAATTCACCCCTCCACTTT
TRBJ2-7,-,few,TRBV18,CASSLTGIYEQYF,TGTGCCAGCTCGCTAACAGGAATTTACGAGCAGTACTTC
TRBJ1-1,-,many,TRBV2,CASSELAVSTTEAFF,TGTGCCAGCAGTGAATTGGCAGTGTCAACAACTGAAGCTTTCTTT
TRBJ2-2,TRBD1,-,TRBV5-1,CASSSGQGRAGELFF,TGCGCCAGCAGCTCAGGACAGGGGAGAGCCGGGGAGCTGTTTTTT
TRBJ1-4,-,-,TRBV19,CASSTGTSTNEKLFF,TGTGCCAGTAGTACAGGGACTTCAACTAATGAAAAACTGTTTTTT
TRBJ2-7,-,-,TRBV6-1,CASSAPPPRGAEQYF,TGTGCCAGCAGTGCCCCCCCGCCCAGGGGTGCCGAGCAGTACTTC
TRBJ2-3,TRBD2,few,TRBV18,CASSPPPSGEDTQYF,TGTGCCAGCTCACCACCCCCTAGCGGGGAAGATACGCAGTATTTT
TRBJ1-2,TRBD1,-,TRBV2,CASSATGNGYTF,TGTGCCAGCAGCGCGACAGGGAATGGCTACACCTTC
TRBJ1-4,TRBD1,-,TRBV19,CASSGTATNEKLFF,TGTGCCAGTAGCGGGACAGCAACTAATGAAAAACTGTTTTTT
TRBJ2-3,TRBD2,few,TRBV7-9,CASSRGTSGEDTQYF,TGTGCCAGCAGCCGCGGGACTAGCGGGGAGGATACGCAGTATTTT
TRBJ1-2,TRBD1,-,TRBV15,CATSGPGQGSLGYTF,TGTGCCACCAGCGGACCGGGACAGGGGTCCTTAGGCTACACCTTC
TRBJ1-2,-,-,TRBV2,CASSGPPVNYGYTF,TGTGCCAGCAGTGGTCCTCCGGTTAACTATGGCTACACCTTC
TRBJ1-1,-,-,TRBV11-2,CASSPQGGHRGTEAFF,TGTGCCAGCAGCCCCCAGGGAGGCCATAGGGGCACTGAAGCTTTCTTT
TRBJ2-7,-,few,TRBV29-1,CSVENSYEQYF,TGCAGCGTTGAAAATAGTTACGAGCAGTACTTC
TRBJ1-1,TRBD1,few,TRBV29-1,CSVLTGVTEAFF,TGCAGCGTTTTAACAGGGGTCACTGAAGCTTTCTTT
TRBJ1-3,-,-,TRBV5-4,CASSLDALSGNTIYF,TGTGCCAGCAGCTTGGACGCACTCTCTGGAAACACCATATATTTT
TRBJ2-1,TRBD1,few,TRBV5-1,CASSLGTGGSYNEQFF,TGCGCCAGCAGCTTGGGCACAGGGGGCTCCTACAATGAGCAGTTCTTC